This TCR beta chain originates from a study of cytomegalovirus exposure and HLA in healthy donors (dated by TCRdb to the late 2010s). General notes on the study: According to an earlier analysis of several hundred of the donors, 200 million or so T cells yielded 90 million to 130 million unique TCR beta sequences and around 280 Gb of sequence data. An early release covering roughly 600 HLA-typed donors comprised 250 to 350 gigabases of sequencing data and approximately 80 million unique TCR sequences. The genetic ancestry cluster associated with self-reported Caucasian donors included 81% of the 300 to 450 genotyped donors. The aim of the study was to test whether cataloging public T cell receptors could identify signatures of past pathogen exposure. Using immunosequencing, the study profiled T cell repertoires from around 680 subjects and related those repertoires to cytomegalovirus serostatus. Along with the roughly 700-subject first cohort, a separate validation cohort of some 130 different subjects was used. To predict cytomegalovirus infection status, the study brought together high-throughput TCR immunosequencing, statistical association of individual TCRs with disease status, and machine learning. A later analysis re-examined previously published TCR beta repertoires from roughly 650 donors and added high-resolution HLA genotyping to investigate patterns of TCR occurrence. The later analysis used no new phenotypic data to find candidate immune exposures, relying instead on TCR beta sequences and their occurrence across donors. An earlier analysis of around 580 of the donors used high-throughput TCR beta sequencing to judge whether each TCR beta V gene segment behaved as functional or pseudogenic. Donor age, sex, ethnicity and CMV serostatus were collected together with the repertoire data. In a later genetic analysis, genome-wide SNP genotypes for about three fifths of the 666 donors were used, and that subset was treated as a discovery cohort. All discovery cohort repertoires had been generated using a single sequencing platform. Both class I and class II loci were covered by HLA typing, at four-digit resolution. The number of donors typed differed by locus, with roughly 620-630 for A, B, C, DRB1 and DQB1, around 520 for DQA1, 600 to 610 for DPA1, and around 460 for DPB1. Because of strong linkage in the cohort, roughly five DR-DQ haplotypes were treated as single units for association and clustering. On average, over 200,000 unique TCR beta nucleotide sequences were sequenced per donor among 398 genotyped donors of the cohort, with roughly 18% of those sequences being non-productive. The full study reports these points: The earlier analysis of a few hundred of the donors excluded roughly 17 rarely observed V segments, including chromosome 9 orphons, because counts were too low. This cohort had only TCR beta chains sequenced, and the lack of alpha or paired-chain data limited which features could be detected. A later analysis found that HLA-associated TCR beta chains were more clonally expanded and had lower generation probabilities than equally common non-associated chains. The sequencing pipeline was judged likely to have produced a cluster of highly shared sequence variants as a technical artifact. Some IMGT-functional V segments, including TRBV6-2 and TRBV6-3, could not be distinguished by the 87-base-pair reads and were therefore excluded. In a later analysis, TCR association rates were found to vary across HLA loci, with the most associated TCRs seen for DRB1 alleles and the fewest for HLA-C alleles. Cytomegalovirus status was reported to be diagnosed by the classifier with high specificity and sensitivity in both the original and validation cohorts. A further reported finding was that TCR beta sequences accurately predicted the HLA-A and HLA-B alleles for most subjects in the first cohort. Most TCR sequences were observed very rarely across donors, whereas some public TCRs were present in many individuals. In an earlier analysis of under 600 of the donors, most TCR beta V segments were observed in productive rearrangements about 87% or about 30% of the time, broadly matching IMGT annotations. A later analysis associated 16,951 TCR beta sequences with specific HLA alleles at a false discovery rate of 0.05. In a later genetic analysis, fewer N-insertions in productive TCRs were reported among donors in an Asian-associated ancestry cluster than the approximately 670-donor mean. A few of the identified cytomegalovirus-associated TCR beta chains were confirmed in vitro to be specific for cytomegalovirus antigens. In a later genetic analysis, a missense DCLRE1C variant was associated with V-gene and J-gene trimming of TCR beta chains, and the association was replicated in an independent cohort. A later analysis reported that several top co-occurrence clusters appeared linked to parvovirus B19, influenza, CMV and Epstein-Barr virus. A later analysis found that most CMV-associated TCR beta chains appeared HLA-restricted, with HLA associations seemingly driven largely by CMV exposure. In the study, around 160 TCR beta chains were listed as associated with cytomegalovirus. Linkage disequilibrium might explain the correlated functional status among segregating V segments, but an unknown experimental factor could not be excluded. Strong co-occurrence of HLA alleles, especially DR and DQ, made assigning TCR associations to individual alleles difficult. HLA typing was unavailable for some donors at each locus, so association tests used only the typed subset. The presence/absence analyses assumed that sequencing depth was roughly uniform across donors, and that assumption may not be true. For the cohort, immune exposure information was limited to CMV serostatus. According to the authors, the approach could potentially be generalized to other disease states and immunological phenotypes.

Library preparation used the immunoSEQ multiplex PCR assay. For the multiplex PCR, a mixture combining 60 forward primers for TCR Vbeta segments and 13 reverse primers for TCR Jbeta segments was used. Amplification of the CDR3 region of rearranged TCR beta genes was performed with a multiplex PCR assay on genomic DNA. On the Illumina HiSeq System, the amplified TCR beta libraries were sequenced as 87-base-pair reads. Per the original workflow: A later analysis counted about 80 million unique TCR beta chains across the 650 to 800 repertoires, and some 11 million of these chains were shared by at least two donors. Raw reads were error-corrected and collapsed into unique sequences by a nearest-neighbor algorithm in which closely related sequences were merged to remove PCR and sequencing errors. CDR3 sequences were aligned to IMGT reference sequences to assign V, D and J gene segments. For a sequence to be retained, a match of at least six nucleotides to both a V gene segment and a J gene segment was required. Rearrangements were called productive when the CDR3 lacked stop codons and stayed in frame with V and J; all others were non-productive. Following IMGT convention, CDR3 was defined as the stretch from the second conserved V-encoded cysteine to the conserved J-encoded phenylalanine. The earlier analysis of more than 450 of the donors excluded sequences that lacked an unambiguous match to a single V gene segment. An earlier analysis of fewer than 750 of the donors called V segments functional above 56.7% productive rearrangements and segregating when the between-donor standard deviation exceeded 5%. A statistical classification framework was developed to diagnose cytomegalovirus status using the catalog of TCR beta chain sequences. A later analysis assigned V and J genes by comparing TCR nucleotide sequences with IMGT/GENE-DB human TR gene sequences. In a later analysis, CDR3 sequences and most-parsimonious VDJ recombination scenarios were assigned using the TCRdist pipeline. In a later analysis, each TCR beta chain was defined by its CDR3 amino acid sequence together with its V-gene family, and reads lacking a unique V-gene family were excluded. A later analysis removed 500 to 600 highly shared, low-generation-probability nucleotide sequences to deal with suspected cross-contamination and a sequencing artifact. A later analysis calculated a clonal expansion index for each public chain from normalized within-repertoire ranks of inferred template counts. In a later analysis, generation probabilities were computed using a VDJ recombination model fitted to out-of-frame rearrangements, and the results were checked against IGoR. Hypergeometric tests were used in a later analysis to score TCR-TCR, TCR-HLA and TCR-CMV co-occurrence, with a repertoire-size bias correction applied to the TCR pairs. In a later analysis, false discovery rates were estimated by permuting HLA or CMV assignments 20 times. In a later analysis, co-occurring TCRs were grouped using DBSCAN, and TCRdist sequence similarity was added for clustering within HLA-allele-positive subsets. Repertoires with fewer than 30,000 or more than 120,000 public chains, plus five repertoires with anomalous nucleotide sharing, were excluded from co-occurrence clustering. The immuneACCESS repertoire file appears here via TCRdb, limited to in-frame rearrangements. These files lack a portion of the clones; in checked studies, under half of the deficit traces to unresolved V genes, and the cause of the others is not known. The DNA gave D and trimming, while V, J and clone size come from that table. For this sample there are roughly 200,000 clones; roughly 78% appear just once. In total, the top ten clones hold more than 1.5% of the sample.

In its sample, this clone was seen a few times. Its antigen is currently not known. No base quality values were provided; no much bigger clone lies one nucleotide off. In total, roughly 670 healthy bone marrow donors made up the cohort. All cohort members were sampled while nominally healthy, although unrecorded immune exposures were likely present. The donor was CMV seropositive and belonged to the group of 270 or so seropositive cohort members. A peripheral blood sample was collected from each donor, and TCR beta sequencing was performed on peripheral blood mononuclear cells. The Qiagen DNeasy Blood Extraction Kit was used to extract genomic DNA from the blood cell samples. V is cut by 3 bases and J by 0 bases, and the space between the germline ends is 8 bases. In the germline V gene, CDR1 corresponds to SGHTS and CDR2 to YDEGEE. Inclusive of the bounding cysteine and phenylalanine, the CDR3 is 14 residues long. The kept DNA is CDR3 alone, 42 bases in frame from the first base.

Recombination joined TRBV5-8 with TRBJ2-3, with TRBD1 tentatively as D gene (5 bases match). Sequencing was carried out using PBMCs. The receptor was isolated from a girl aged 5-17 years in good health and CMV-seropositive. The DNA sequence is TGTGCCAGCAGCTGGACACGCAGCACAGATACGCAGTATTTT. Protein translation: CASSWTRSTDTQYF.